The clone carrying this T cell receptor (beta chain) came up once. These data originate in a study of blood T cell repertoires in COVID-19. Here immunoSEQ multiplex PCR was the method, and the copy in TCRdb shows in-frame clones only, minus some. The sample contains about 180,000 clones, about 88% of which appear only once. The CDR3 has 16 residues. V trimming: 4 bases; J trimming: 7 bases; junction bases outside the gene matches: 6. Germline CDR1 is SGHNT and CDR2 is YYREEE (reference sequence). The sequence was obtained from a man younger than 30 who had recovered from COVID-19. This chain links TRBV5-4 with TRBJ2-1, with TRBD2 identical over 15 bases. The sample taken for sequencing was peripheral blood. The CDR3 nucleotides read TGTGCCAGCAGCCCCGGGACTAGCGGGAGGAATAATGAGCAGTTCTTC. Translating it yields CASSPGTSGRNNEQFF.